Detailed here is one T cell receptor (beta chain). No antigen is known for it. No base-level quality is on record; no much larger clone is a single base apart. TCR cDNA was synthesized by 5'RACE template switching, through which a universal primer site and unique molecular identifiers were introduced. Priming of cDNA synthesis was performed from both the TCR alpha and TCR beta constant segments. Library amplification used two PCR steps, and the second PCR step added sample barcodes and sequencing adapters. Sequencing of libraries was done on Illumina HiSeq 2500 (2x100 bp) or NovaSeq (2x150 bp). Per the source publication's procedure: MIGEC was used to demultiplex reads and collapse the reads into UMI consensus sequences, and MiXCR was used for V(D)J alignment. Vaccine-responding clonotypes were identified with edgeR using replicate PBMC samples, with FDR below 0.01 and a log2 fold change above 5 up to day 15 being required. Bulk clonotypes were assigned CD4 or CD8 identity according to which sequenced CD4 or CD8 repertoire held them at higher abundance. TCRdb's own reprocessing of the public reads used fastp at Q25 and MiXCR and kept productive beta chains. Every distinct CDR3 protein forms one entry, paired with its most common genes and DNA. The V and J calls were not made by the authors but by TCRdb's processing. Within this sample are around 300,000 distinct CDR3 sequences, with 13% of them counted one time only. The top ten clonotypes cover roughly 0.5% of the sample.

The CDR3 sequence holds 13 residues, the cysteine and phenylalanine included. This entry keeps only the CDR3 DNA: 39 bases, framed from base 1. The CDR1 and CDR2 encoded by the germline V gene are MDHEN and SYDVKM. Trimming at the junction amounts to 2 bases on V and 4 bases on J, and the germline ends lie 8 bases apart. This specimen belongs to a study of T cells after yellow fever vaccination (dated by TCRdb to the late 2010s). Context from the whole study: The SMART-Seq v4 Ultra Low Input RNA kit was used to prepare libraries from fractions with low cell numbers. To follow T-cell clones before and after primary and booster YFV17D yellow fever vaccination, bulk TCR alpha and beta repertoires were sequenced over time. Two healthy male donors, one aged 18 to 29 and one aged 30 to 40 years, were included in the cohort. Blood was collected at multiple timepoints before and after primary and secondary immunization, and bulk PBMC replicates and cell subsets were isolated. General conclusions and limits of the study: After the booster, most of the clones that had expanded following primary vaccination were detected again (roughly 97% of CD4 and around 88% of CD8), which suggests that memory was broadly maintained. Because abundant contaminating clonotypes from the bulk population could be contained in FACS-sorted repertoires, computational filtering was required. Compared with the primary T-cell response, the secondary T-cell response was weaker but faster, peaking on day 5 rather than day 15. The study included only two donors, which limits how far the findings can be generalized. A small share of clonotypes was detected in both CD4 and CD8 compartments, with the overlap likely arising from convergent recombination.

The treatment or condition label for this specimen denotes: live attenuated yellow fever vaccine strain. PBMCs were isolated from peripheral blood using a standard Ficoll-Paque protocol. CD4 and CD8 T-cell fractions were isolated with Dynabeads CD4 and CD8 positive selection kits. TriZol was used to extract RNA from bulk PBMCs, CD4 and CD8 fractions, and dextramer-positive and dextramer-negative fractions. The receptor chain draws on TRBV28 and TRBJ1-2, and TRBD1 may be the D gene, going by 6 matching bases. This material consisted of CD4+ T cells sorted from PBMCs, taken 45 days after the yellow fever booster vaccination. The receptor comes from a man aged 25 to 40 who received the YFV17D yellow fever vaccine. The sequenced DNA: TGTGCCAGCAGTTTACCAGGGGTCTATGGCTACACCTTC. Translated, this is CASSLPGVYGYTF.